This T cell receptor beta chain was recorded in a study of regulatory T cells in long-lasting Graves disease. Study-wide results and caveats: Persistent Graves' patients possessed reduced TCR diversity relative to recently diagnosed ones. Patients with persistent disease shared 2,700 or so public clonotypes, outpacing the 966 shared by new patients.

Germline CDR1 ENHRY, CDR2 SYGVKD. The CDR3 loop spans 13 amino acids. The junction had 1 base not matched to a gene; V was cut back by 2 bases and J by 6 bases. Time point here: persistent/refractory GD, antithyroid drugs over 5 years with positive TRAb. Isolated PBMC RNA provided the starting material for the TCR library. It was American Thyroid Association guidelines that determined Graves' disease diagnosis. The authors built TCR beta libraries using iRepertoire HTBI primers and Arm-PCR of CDR3 regions. TCRdb fed the multiplex PCR reads into MiXCR, producing one record per CDR3 protein. The table records about 290,000 distinct CDR3 sequences, around 21% of them present only once. This clonotype has a handful of counts. As yet, its antigen is unknown.

The input for sequencing was peripheral blood mononuclear cells (PBMCs), taken when the disease was refractory, from a patient treated with antithyroid drugs. This receptor was taken from a female donor with Graves disease. The rearrangement uses TRBV10-3 and TRBJ1-5, with TRBD1 matching over 7 bases. The CDR3 protein is CAISEAGGQPQHF. CDR3 in DNA: TGTGCCATCAGTGAGGCAGGGGGTCAGCCCCAGCATTTT.